Following are 11 T cell receptor beta chains from one sample sequenced in a study of T-cell reconstitution after alpha-beta-depleted transplantation in children (dated by TCRdb to about 2016). The library was generated by PCR. Instrument used: Illumina HiSeq 2500. Molecular barcoding was employed in the preparation of TCR libraries, with unique molecular identifiers being used to normalize TCRbeta repertoire quantification. The raw public data were reprocessed by TCRdb itself: fastp quality trimming at Q25, MiXCR clonotype calling, in-frame beta chains only. Duplicate CDR3 protein sequences are folded into a single record with the most common DNA and genes. The sample table records a few hundred thousand distinct CDR3 sequences; 25% to 30% of these occur just once. Jointly, the top ten make up 30% to 40% of the sample. The treatment or condition label, read with the paper, signifies: allogeneic hematopoietic cell transplantation with graft depleted of TCRalphabeta T cells and CD19 B cells.

Specimen: PBMCs, collected before TCRalphabeta/CD19-depleted stem cell transplant. The receptors come from a boy under three years old with Wiskott-Aldrich syndrome, due to receive a stem cell transplant.

The chain uses TRBV20-1 and TRBJ1-5; no clear D. The germline CDR1 and CDR2 sequences are DFQATT and SNEGSKA (reference sequence). There are 13 residues in the CDR3. V lost 0 bases to trimming and J lost 5 bases, with 8 bases between them. CDR3 region: CSARDVVDQPQHF. Here the CDR3 DNA reads TGCAGTGCTAGAGATGTCGTGGATCAGCCCCAGCATTTT.

V usage is TRBV14 and J usage is TRBJ2-1; a weak D match, TRBD2 (6 bases). Trimming took 4 bases from V and 7 from J, leaving 23 bases between them. The CDR3 has 17 residues. Germline CDR1 is SGHDN and CDR2 is FVKESK. The CDR3 loop is CASSPRLGSSKRNEQFF. The CDR3 DNA reads TGTGCCAGCAGCCCACGTCTCGGGAGTAGTAAGAGGAATGAGCAGTTCTTC.

This clonotype has a handful of counts. The CDR3 coding sequence is TGTGCCAGCAGCTTAGTGTTAGCAGCCCCCTACGAGCAGTACTTC. This translates into CASSLVLAAPYEQYF. The V call is TRBV7-2, the J call TRBJ2-7; no firm D call. V was clipped by 1 base and J by 2 bases, with 12 bases between them. The CDR3 loop spans 15 amino acids. Germline assignment: CDR1 SGHTA and CDR2 FQGNSA.

This clonotype has a handful of counts. The rearrangement joins TRBV10-3 to TRBJ2-1; D may match TRBD1 or TRBD2 (5 bases each). V dropped 4 bases and J dropped 6 bases, with 19 bases sitting between them. This CDR3 is 16 amino acids long. Germline assignment: CDR1 ENHRY and CDR2 SYGVKD. In DNA, the CDR3 is TGTGCCATCAGTGTCGGGGCAGGGAAAAAGTCCAATGAGCAGTTCTTC. Translating gives CAISVGAGKKSNEQFF.

Only a few counts were recorded for this clonotype. V usage is TRBV5-1 and J usage is TRBJ2-7, with D possibly being TRBD1 or TRBD2 (6 bases each). CDR3 length: 15 amino acids. V gave up 4 bases and J gave up 4 bases, with 18 bases separating them. The V gene's germline CDR1 is SGHRS and CDR2 YFSETQ. The DNA for the CDR3 is TGCGCCAGCAGCCCTTACAGGGACGGGACTTACGAGCAGTACTTC. Protein product: CASSPYRDGTYEQYF.

The rearrangement joins TRBV29-1 to TRBJ2-3; 12 nucleotides agree with TRBD2. Unmatched junction bases numbered 3, after V lost 5 bases and J lost 0 bases. This CDR3 is 15 amino acids long. Per germline, CDR1 SQVTM and CDR2 ANQGSEA. CDR3 region: CSVNGLAGSTDTQYF. The CDR3 DNA sequence: TGCAGCGTTAACGGACTAGCGGGGAGCACAGATACGCAGTATTTT.

This clonotype was detected a few times. CDR3 sequence: CASSRGPTPNQPQHF. The CDR3 DNA sequence: TGCGCCAGCAGCCGGGGACCGACCCCCAATCAGCCCCAGCATTTT. This sequence joins TRBV4-1 and TRBJ1-5; tentatively, D is TRBD1 (5 bases). The ends were cut back, 4 bases at V and 3 bases at J, with 13 bases in the middle. The CDR3 covers 15 residues. Per the germline V gene, CDR1 is MGHRA and CDR2 is YSYEKL.

The V call is TRBV20-1, the J call TRBJ2-1, with 9 bases fitting TRBD2. This CDR3 spans 15 amino acids. Germline V gene lookup returns CDR1 DFQATT and CDR2 SNEGSKA (reference sequence). J was trimmed by 2 bases and V by 1 base; bases with no gene match: 3. CDR3 protein: CSARGLADTYNEQFF. In DNA, the CDR3 is TGCAGTGCTAGAGGACTAGCGGACACCTACAATGAGCAGTTCTTC.

As DNA, the CDR3 is TGCAGTGCTGAAACCAGCGGGTCCTACAATGAGCAGTTCTTC. It encodes CSAETSGSYNEQFF. The V and J genes are TRBV20-1 and TRBJ2-1, with D maybe TRBD2 (6 bases). Looked up from germline, CDR1 is DFQATT and CDR2 is SNEGSKA (reference sequence). V lost 5 bases to trimming and J lost 1 base, with 12 bases between them. The length of the CDR3 is 14 residues.

The chain carries TRBV6-5 and TRBJ2-3, with 7 bases that match TRBD2. V shed 1 base and J 5 bases; nucleotides not matched to a gene: 6. The CDR3 loop spans 15 amino acids. The germline V gene has CDR1 MNHEY and CDR2 SVGAGI. In DNA form, the CDR3 reads TGTGCCAGCAGTTACTGGGAGGGCCGTGGAGATACGCAGTATTTT. Translated, it gives CASSYWEGRGDTQYF.

The CDR3 here is CSGVAGQETQYF. DNA of the CDR3: TGCAGCGGGGTAGCGGGACAAGAGACCCAGTACTTC. The rearrangement joins TRBV29-1 to TRBJ2-5; TRBD2 matches at 8 bases. The CDR3 consists of 12 residues. The ends lost 7 bases at V and 2 bases at J; junction bases unmatched: 3. The germline V gene encodes CDR1 SQVTM and CDR2 ANQGSEA.